What follows are 19 T cell receptor beta chains derived from one specimen sequenced in a study of blood T cell repertoires in COVID-19. TCRdb keeps only in-frame clones here, not all; method: immunoSEQ multiplex PCR. Among roughly 70,000 clones listed, more than 70% were seen once. Sequenced: peripheral blood. These receptors came from a human donor in a cohort sampled during active COVID-19.

J is TRBJ2-5 and V is TRBV19; 7 nucleotides agree with TRBD1. The CDR3 has 16 amino acids. Trimming cost V 2 bases and J 1 base; bases outside gene matches: 7. CDR1 is LNHDA, CDR2 SQIVND, per germline (reference sequence). The CDR3 DNA follows: TGTGCCAGTAGTATATCGGCTGGGACAGCCCAAGAGACCCAGTACTTC. This translates into CASSISAGTAQETQYF.

On this clone itself: The junction departs from germline at one end; a sequencing error may be responsible. V and J are TRBV4-1 and TRBJ1-3; D is uncertain. The CDR3 contains 15 residues. CDR1 MGHRA and CDR2 YSYEKL come from the germline V gene. The CDR3 region is CASNQDGPAGNTIYF. DNA for the CDR3: TGCGCCAGCAACCAAGATGGGCCAGCCGGAAACACCATATATTTT.

This chain connects TRBV6-4 to TRBJ2-1; 7 positions match TRBD2. The germline CDR1 and CDR2 sequences are MRHNA and SNTAGT. CDR3 length equals 14 residues. The junction had 4 bases not matched to a gene; V was cut back by 8 bases and J by 0 bases. CDR3 DNA sequence: TGTGCCAGCCGCCGGGAGGACTCCTACAATGAGCAGTTCTTC. Amino acids: CASRREDSYNEQFF.

The chain links TRBV9 to TRBJ2-5; 10 bases map to TRBD1. CDR3 length: 16 amino acids. The germline V gene encodes CDR1 SGDLS and CDR2 YYNGEE. Trimming took 4 bases from V and 5 from J; bases not matched to a gene: 11. CDR3 nucleotide sequence: TGTGCCAGCAGCCCTTACGACAGGGGGCGATGGGAGACCCAGTACTTC. As protein: CASSPYDRGRWETQYF. The full variable domain, its missing parts supplied by reference TRBV9 and TRBJ2-5, is DSGVTQTPKHLITATGQRVTLRCSPRSGDLSVYWYQQSLDQGLQFLIQYYNGEERAKGNILERFSAQQFPDLHSELNLSSLELGDSALYFCASSPYDRGRWETQYFGPGTRLLVL.

The genes are TRBV10-1 and TRBJ2-1; 7 bases agree with TRBD2. Trimming removed 3 bases from V and 6 bases from J; junction bases left unmatched: 8. This CDR3 is 15 amino acids long. From germline, CDR1 is WNHNN and CDR2 SYGVQD (reference sequence). CDR3 residues: CASSEGGSIGNEQFF. In DNA form, the CDR3 reads TGCGCCAGCAGTGAAGGCGGGAGCATCGGCAATGAGCAGTTCTTC.

J is TRBJ2-1 and V is TRBV29-1; D remains ambiguous. The V end was cut by 3 bases, the J end by 2 bases, with 11 bases between. The CDR3 has 14 residues. Germline CDR1 is SQVTM and CDR2 is ANQGSEA. Here the CDR3 DNA reads TGCAGCGTTGAGGGCCGCGAGACCTACAATGAGCAGTTCTTC. Translation gives CSVEGRETYNEQFF.

This clone came up a few times. This chain joins TRBV18 and TRBJ2-7, with D tentatively TRBD2 (6 bases). The CDR3 extends over 15 amino acids. Germline-derived CDR1 and CDR2 are KGHSH and LQKENI. V was pared by 2 bases and J by 6 bases, with 17 bases between. This CDR3 is CASSPTEATGGEQYF. As DNA, the CDR3 is TGTGCCAGCTCACCAACTGAGGCCACCGGGGGCGAGCAGTACTTC.

The rearrangement links TRBV5-1 to TRBJ1-5; a weak D match, TRBD1 (5 bases). V dropped 0 bases and J dropped 3 bases, with 10 bases sitting between them. Germline V gives CDR1 SGHRS, CDR2 YFSETQ. The CDR3 has 15 amino acids. As DNA, the CDR3 is TGCGCCAGCAGCTTGGTGGGGGGTGTCAATCAGCCCCAGCATTTT. It encodes CASSLVGGVNQPQHF.

J is TRBJ2-1 and V is TRBV18, with D perhaps TRBD1 (5 bases). The CDR3 has 14 residues. Germline V CDR1 and CDR2: KGHSH, LQKENI. V was pared by 0 bases and J by 9 bases, with 12 bases between. CDR3 in amino acids: CASSPPKGYGEQFF. The CDR3 DNA reads TGTGCCAGCTCACCACCGAAGGGGTACGGTGAGCAGTTCTTC.

The V and J genes are TRBV11-3 and TRBJ2-1, with 10 bases identical to TRBD2. Germline assignment: CDR1 SGHNT and CDR2 YENEEA. V shed 0 bases, J shed 6 bases, and the junction held 8 bases outside the gene matches. The CDR3 extends over 17 amino acids. The CDR3 sequence: CASSLDVAGGPRNEQFF. The CDR3 DNA reads as TGTGCCAGCAGCTTAGATGTAGCGGGAGGCCCTCGCAATGAGCAGTTCTTC. The variable domain in full, with the rest retrieved from reference TRBV11-3 and TRBJ2-1, is EAGVVQSPRYKIIEKKQPVAFWCNPISGHNTLYWYLQNLGQGPELLIRYENEEAVDDSQLPKDRFSAERLKGVDSTLKIQPAELGDSAVYLCASSLDVAGGPRNEQFFGPGTRLTVL.

V gene TRBV6-6 combines with J gene TRBJ2-3; TRBD2 matches 7 bases. Trimming took 5 bases from V and 2 from J; bases not matched to a gene: 13. This CDR3 contains 17 residues. Germline CDR1 is MNHNY and CDR2 is SVGAGI (reference sequence). The DNA for the CDR3 is TGTGCCAGCAGTCAGGGCCGGGGGGTCGGGTACACAGATACGCAGTATTTT. This encodes CASSQGRGVGYTDTQYF.

The chain recombines TRBV28 with TRBJ1-3, with D tentatively TRBD1 (6 bases). The germline V gene encodes CDR1 MDHEN and CDR2 SYDVKM. V lost 6 bases and J lost 3, with 15 bases in between. The CDR3 extends over 15 amino acids. The DNA of the CDR3 is TGTGCCAGCAGCCCTACAGGGTTAGGTGGAAACACCATATATTTT. Translated, it gives CASSPTGLGGNTIYF.

This clone was counted a single time. The gene calls are TRBV2 and TRBJ1-5; D might be TRBD1 (5 bases). The CDR3 runs to 15 residues. The germline V gene has CDR1 SNHLY and CDR2 FYNNEI. V lost 8 bases, J lost 1 base, and 15 bases lay in between. The CDR3 is CASRVSGGSNQPQHF. CDR3 coding DNA: TGTGCCAGCCGAGTATCGGGGGGAAGCAATCAGCCCCAGCATTTT.

This sequence joins TRBV19 and TRBJ2-1, with 9 bases lining up with TRBD2. This CDR3 is 16 amino acids long. CDR1 and CDR2 from the germline V gene are LNHDA and SQIVND (reference sequence). J lost 5 bases, V lost 4 bases, and 9 bases had no gene match. The CDR3 nucleotides read TGTGCCAGTAGTAGCGGGAGGGCCCGCCTTCACAATGAGCAGTTCTTC. Translation: CASSSGRARLHNEQFF. Looking up the rest from reference TRBV19 and TRBJ2-1 gives the full variable domain: DGGITQSPKYLFRKEGQNVTLSCEQNLNHDAMYWYRQDPGQGLRLIYYSQIVNDFQKGDIAEGYSVSREKKESFPLTVTSAQKNPTAFYLCASSSGRARLHNEQFFGPGTRLTVL.

The genes are TRBV4-2 and TRBJ2-3; D might be TRBD2 (6 bases). Germline loops: CDR1 LGHNA, CDR2 YNFKEQ. Trimming took off 4 bases at V and 6 bases at J, with 14 bases between the two ends. CDR3 length: 14 residues. DNA of the CDR3: TGTGCCAGCAGCCCCCCGGGGGTAGGGGATACGCAGTATTTT. This sequence encodes CASSPPGVGDTQYF.

This sequence joins TRBV5-1 and TRBJ2-5, with 8 bases matching TRBD2. Trimming cost V 5 bases and J 5 bases; bases outside gene matches: 11. The germline V gene encodes CDR1 SGHRS and CDR2 YFSETQ. The CDR3 extends over 15 amino acids. The DNA for the CDR3 is TGCGCCAGCAGGCCCGGGACTAGTTCTTGGGAGACCCAGTACTTC. Residues: CASRPGTSSWETQYF.

This CDR3 reads CASSRLAGASVRGEQFF. DNA for the CDR3: TGTGCCAGTAGCCGACTAGCGGGAGCTAGCGTTAGGGGTGAGCAGTTCTTC. V gene TRBV19 combines with J gene TRBJ2-1; TRBD2 matches 12 bases. The trim removed 6 bases at V and 9 bases at J, leaving 15 bases unmatched. In germline, CDR1 is LNHDA, CDR2 SQIVND (reference sequence). The CDR3 extends over 17 amino acids. Full variable domain (outside the CDR3, taken from reference TRBV19 and TRBJ2-1): DGGITQSPKYLFRKEGQNVTLSCEQNLNHDAMYWYRQDPGQGLRLIYYSQIVNDFQKGDIAEGYSVSREKKESFPLTVTSAQKNPTAFYLCASSRLAGASVRGEQFFGPGTRLTVL.

This clone was recorded once. The V call is TRBV5-6, the J call TRBJ2-6, with D perhaps TRBD2 (6 bases). Germline values: CDR1 SGHDT, CDR2 YYEEEE. The CDR3 has 15 residues. V dropped 2 bases and J dropped 0 bases, with 6 bases sitting between them. The CDR3 region is CASSFGSSGANVLTF. The CDR3 nucleotides read TGTGCCAGCAGCTTCGGGAGCTCTGGGGCCAACGTCCTGACTTTC.

The rearrangement links TRBV7-8 to TRBJ1-2; D uncertain. This CDR3 comprises 14 residues. Trimming removed 5 bases at V and 4 bases at J, with 14 bases between. CDR1 SGHVS and CDR2 FQNEAQ come from the germline V gene. Here the CDR3 DNA reads TGTGCCAGCAGCACCCGACTCCCGAGCTATGGCTACACCTTC. It encodes CASSTRLPSYGYTF.